These T cell receptor beta chains were read from a single sample in a study of blood T cell repertoires in COVID-19. Clones were sequenced by immunoSEQ multiplex PCR, and TCRdb holds only the in-frame ones, with some missing. Here the sample spans around 130,000 clones, 85% to 90% being singletons. The sample comprised peripheral blood. These receptor sequences come from a man aged 45 to 65 with active or convalescent COVID-19. Both conserved end residues are part of each CDR3. The D gene is left open where the match is weak. The size field is filled for only some rows; it gives once, few, many or a size class.

clone_size j_call v_call d_call cdr3_nt cdr3_aa
NA TRBJ2-4 TRBV6-5 NA TGTGCCAGCAGAGGAGGCGGGTCGAACATTCAGTACTTC CASRGGGSNIQYF
NA TRBJ2-7 TRBV7-6 NA TGTGCCAGCAGCTTAGGAAGAGGAGGCGTGAGGGACTCCCCCTACGAGCAGTACTTC CASSLGRGGVRDSPYEQYF
NA TRBJ1-1 TRBV21-1 NA TGTGCCAGCAGCATCCGGGATGAAGCTTTCTTT CASSIRDEAFF
NA TRBJ1-2 TRBV9 NA TGTGCCAGCAGCGTAGATTCAGAAGCTAACTATGGCTACACCTTC CASSVDSEANYGYTF
NA TRBJ2-7 TRBV5-1 NA TGCGCCAGCAGCTTGGGACAGGCGGACGAGCAGTACTTC CASSLGQADEQYF
NA TRBJ2-1 TRBV2 NA TGTGCCAGCAAAGGTGACACGTACAATGAGCAGTTCTTC CASKGDTYNEQFF
NA TRBJ2-3 TRBV9 NA TGTGCCAGCAGCGTAGGGGGCCCGACAGATACGCAGTATTTT CASSVGGPTDTQYF
NA TRBJ1-5 TRBV28 NA TGTGCCAGCAGTCAGGATGGCAATCAGCCCCAGCATTTT CASSQDGNQPQHF
NA TRBJ1-1 TRBV18 NA TGTGCCAGCTCACCTAGCGTCTGGGTGAACACTGAAGCTTTCTTT CASSPSVWVNTEAFF
NA TRBJ2-5 TRBV6-5 NA TGTGCCAGCAGGGGTCTCAGCGGAGGAGAGACCCAGTACTTC CASRGLSGGETQYF
NA TRBJ2-1 TRBV28 TRBD2 TGTGCCAGCAGTTTATTGTCTAGCGGGAGCCATGAGCAGTTCTTC CASSLLSSGSHEQFF
NA TRBJ2-7 TRBV5-1 TRBD2 TGCGCCAGCAGCTTGCCTTCCAGAAGCGGGAGCTCCTACGAGCAGTACTTC CASSLPSRSGSSYEQYF
NA TRBJ2-7 TRBV5-4 TRBD2 TGTGCCAGCAGCGGAACTAGCGGGTATCCCGGCGAGCAGTACTTC CASSGTSGYPGEQYF
once TRBJ2-3 TRBV7-8 TRBD2 TGTGCCAGCAGCTTAGTAGCGGGTGGGGCCACAGATACGCAGTATTTT CASSLVAGGATDTQYF
NA TRBJ1-1 TRBV10-3 TRBD1 TGTGCCACTGAGACAGGGGTGAACACTGAAGCTTTCTTT CATETGVNTEAFF
NA TRBJ2-7 TRBV5-4 NA TGTGCCAGCAGCTTGACGGGGGTAGGCTACGAGCAGTACTTC CASSLTGVGYEQYF
NA TRBJ1-5 TRBV7-8 NA TGTGCCAGCAGCCCCTACGAGGCCTATAGCAATCAGCCCCAGCATTTT CASSPYEAYSNQPQHF
NA TRBJ2-1 TRBV5-4 NA TGTGCCAGCAGCTTGGCCGGCAGGGATGAGCAGTTCTTC CASSLAGRDEQFF
NA TRBJ1-5 TRBV6-2/TRBV6-3 NA TGTGCCAGCAGTTGGGGGGGGAATCAGCCCCAGCATTTT CASSWGGNQPQHF
NA TRBJ2-2 TRBV11-3 NA TGTGCCAGCAGCCCAAGGGACACCTACACCGGGGAGCTGTTTTTT CASSPRDTYTGELFF
NA TRBJ2-1 TRBV6-4 TRBD2 TGTGCCAGCAGTGAAAGCGGGAGCTACAATGAGCAGTTCTTC CASSESGSYNEQFF
NA TRBJ1-2 TRBV18 TRBD1 TGTGCCAGCTCACCACCGACAGGGGGAAATTATGGCTACACCTTC CASSPPTGGNYGYTF
NA TRBJ1-4 TRBV9 NA TGTGCCAGCAGCGTAAGCCCCTCCCCGGATGGCGGAGAAAAACTGTTTTTT CASSVSPSPDGGEKLFF
NA TRBJ1-4 TRBV28 TRBD1 TGTGCCAGCAGTTCATCCGGGACAGGGGTCGGGGAACTGTTTTTT CASSSSGTGVGELFF
NA TRBJ2-5 TRBV7-2 TRBD2 TGTGCCAGCAGCTCCCGACTAGCGGTGGGATGGGAGACCCAGTACTTC CASSSRLAVGWETQYF
NA TRBJ2-7 TRBV27 TRBD2 TGTGCCAGCAGGCCCCACGGGGGGGCATACGAGCAGTACTTC CASRPHGGAYEQYF
NA TRBJ2-3 TRBV5-6 NA TGTGCCAGCAGCTTAGGACTACCCCTAAGCACAGATACGCAGTATTTT CASSLGLPLSTDTQYF
once TRBJ1-2 TRBV6-2/TRBV6-3 TRBD1 TGTGCCAGCAGCAGATTCGGGACAGGGGATGGCTATGGCTACACCTTC CASSRFGTGDGYGYTF
once TRBJ2-7 TRBV15 NA TGTGCCACCAGCAGAGATGCTAGTTCCTACGAGCAGTACTTC CATSRDASSYEQYF
once TRBJ1-5 TRBV30 NA TGTGCCTGGAGGGCTCCGATGGCCAATCAGCCCCAGCATTTT CAWRAPMANQPQHF
NA TRBJ1-2 TRBV29-1 NA TGCAGCGTTGAGTTGCCCTACCCCCTCTATGGCTACACCTTC CSVELPYPLYGYTF
NA TRBJ2-2 TRBV9 NA TGTGCCAGCAGCGGAATAGTAACCGGGGAGCTGTTTTTT CASSGIVTGELFF
NA TRBJ2-2 TRBV25-1 TRBD1 TGTGCCAGTCGTGGGCAGGGGGCTATGCCCGGGGAGCTGTTTTTT CASRGQGAMPGELFF
once TRBJ2-4 TRBV6-5 TRBD1 TGTGCCAGCAGCGGCTTGGGACAGGGCAAAAACATTCAGTACTTC CASSGLGQGKNIQYF
NA TRBJ2-7 TRBV2 TRBD2 TGTGCCAGCGGGCGGGAGGTGACCTACGAGCAGTACTTC CASGREVTYEQYF
NA TRBJ1-6 TRBV19 TRBD1 TGTGCCAGTACCTCCCGGACAGGCGGTTCACCCCTCCACTTT CASTSRTGGSPLHF
NA TRBJ2-2 TRBV7-2 TRBD1 TGTGCCAGCAGCCCCAGGACAGGGACGGAGCTGTTTTTT CASSPRTGTELFF
once TRBJ2-2 TRBV24-1 TRBD1 TGTGCCACCAGTGATTTGCAGGGGGCCGGGGAGCTGTTTTTT CATSDLQGAGELFF
NA TRBJ1-5 TRBV30 NA TGTGCCTGGAACCAGGGGACCAATCAGCCCCAGCATTTT CAWNQGTNQPQHF
NA TRBJ1-2 TRBV2 NA TGTGCCAGCGACGGAGCCTATGGCTACACCTTC CASDGAYGYTF
NA TRBJ2-3 TRBV7-2 TRBD1 TGTGCCAGCAGCTTAAGTGCAGGGGGCACCTCGGCGGATACGCAGTATTTT CASSLSAGGTSADTQYF
NA TRBJ2-5 TRBV28 TRBD2 TGTGCCAGCAGTCTCTTGACGGGAGGGGAGACCCAGTACTTC CASSLLTGGETQYF
NA TRBJ2-7 TRBV6-5 TRBD1 TGTGCCAGCAGTTACTCGGACAGGTTCTACGAGCAGTACTTC CASSYSDRFYEQYF
NA TRBJ1-5 TRBV28 TRBD1 TGTGCCAGCAGTTTTGGACAGGTAAATCAGCCCCAGCATTTT CASSFGQVNQPQHF
NA TRBJ1-5 TRBV3-1/TRBV3-2 NA TGTGCCAGCAGCCAAGCCTGTCGGGTCGTAAGTGGCAATCAGCCCCAGCATTTT CASSQACRVVSGNQPQHF
NA TRBJ1-2 TRBV6-5 NA TGTGCCAGCAGTTCGACAGGCTTCCCCGGCTACACCTTC CASSSTGFPGYTF
NA TRBJ2-5 TRBV5-1 NA TGCGCCAGCAGCCGAGAGAGCCAAGAGACCCAGTACTTC CASSRESQETQYF
NA TRBJ2-7 TRBV18 NA TGTGCCAGCTCACCTACCCGGGACACACTCTACGAGCAGTACTTC CASSPTRDTLYEQYF
NA TRBJ2-7 TRBV3-1/TRBV3-2 NA TGTGCCAGCAGCCAAGATTTCGGGGAGACCTACGAGCAGTACTTC CASSQDFGETYEQYF
NA TRBJ1-4 TRBV6-5 TRBD1 TGTGCCAGCAGACGACAGGGGGCGGGTGAAAAACTGTTTTTT CASRRQGAGEKLFF
NA TRBJ2-7 TRBV5-1 NA TGCGCCAGCACCGAACGAGTGGGAGTTTCGTCCTACGAGCAGTACTTC CASTERVGVSSYEQYF
NA TRBJ2-2 TRBV10-1 TRBD2 TGCGCCAGCAGTGATGCCGGGACTAGTTCGGGCGGGGAGCTGTTTTTT CASSDAGTSSGGELFF
NA TRBJ2-3 TRBV19 TRBD1 TGTGCCAGTAGTACGGACAGGATCACAGATACGCAGTATTTT CASSTDRITDTQYF
NA TRBJ2-3 TRBV7-8 NA TGTGCCAGCAGCTTAGGCGGGATGGATACGCAGTATTTT CASSLGGMDTQYF
NA TRBJ2-1 TRBV24-1 NA TGTGCCACCAGTGATGTTATCGGGAGCTCCTACAATGAGCAGTTCTTC CATSDVIGSSYNEQFF